Below are 26 T cell receptor beta chains sequenced from a single sample in a study of CD8 T cells in ankylosing spondylitis. TCRdb used MiXCR to reprocess the 5' RACE reads, holding one entry per CDR3 protein. The sample holds about 130,000 distinct CDR3 sequences; 6.5% to 9% are singletons and the top ten take more than 10%. The specimen sequenced was blood, either unsorted or a sorted T cell fraction (not recorded which). The receptors originated from a male donor with ankylosing spondylitis or in good health (not recorded which).

This clonotype appeared a few times. This chain uses TRBV20-1 with TRBJ2-1; 16 bases fit TRBD2. The trim removed 1 base at V and 3 bases at J, leaving 9 bases unmatched. CDR3 length: 19 amino acids. Germline V gives CDR1 DFQATT, CDR2 SNEGSKA (reference sequence). The CDR3 loop reads CSARAYMGTSGRGYNEQFF. Written as DNA, the CDR3 is TGCAGTGCTAGAGCTTATATGGGGACTAGCGGGAGGGGCTACAATGAGCAGTTCTTC.

This clonotype was seen repeatedly, ten times or more. The V call is TRBV5-1, the J call TRBJ2-5; 8 bases map to TRBD1. This CDR3 is 13 amino acids long. Germline CDR1 reads SGHRS; CDR2 reads YFSETQ. J lost 5 bases, V lost 4 bases, and 4 bases had no gene match. In DNA form, the CDR3 reads TGCGCCAGCAGCGTTGGACAGGGCGAGACCCAGTACTTC. Encoded protein: CASSVGQGETQYF.

This clonotype was counted ten times or more. The rearrangement links TRBV20-1 to TRBJ2-1, with 15 positions matching TRBD2. The ends lost 0 bases at V and 8 bases at J; junction bases unmatched: 2. This CDR3 is built from 15 residues. Germline assignment: CDR1 DFQATT and CDR2 SNEGSKA (reference sequence). The CDR3 DNA reads as TGCAGTGCTAGAGATGGGACTAGCGGGGGGTATGAGCAGTTCTTC. This sequence encodes CSARDGTSGGYEQFF.

This clonotype appeared many times. The chain couples TRBV12-3 or TRBV12-4 to TRBJ2-2; 8 positions match TRBD2. The CDR3 runs to 14 residues. Trimming removed 7 bases from V and 4 bases from J; junction bases left unmatched: 5. This chain's CDR3 is CASTSGTSTGELFF. The CDR3 DNA reads TGTGCCAGCACCTCCGGGACTAGCACCGGGGAGCTGTTTTTT.

This clonotype was seen at least ten times. This rearrangement joins TRBV2 to TRBJ2-2; D is ambiguous. V gave up 8 bases and J gave up 5 bases, with 6 bases separating them. Per the germline V gene, CDR1 is SNHLY and CDR2 is FYNNEI. The CDR3 contains 11 residues. The CDR3 sequence is CASHWTGELFF. CDR3 sequence (DNA): TGTGCCAGCCATTGGACCGGGGAGCTGTTTTTT.

Ten or more counts support this clonotype. This chain links TRBV5-1 with TRBJ2-1; no definite D call. CDR3 length equals 13 residues. Germline V lookup: CDR1 SGHRS, CDR2 YFSETQ. Trimming pared 1 base from V and 6 bases from J, leaving 8 bases between. For the CDR3, the DNA is TGCGCCAGCAGCTTGATTGGGCTCAATGAGCAGTTCTTC. Its protein is CASSLIGLNEQFF.

The table lists this clonotype with a count of one. V is TRBV20-1 and J is TRBJ2-3; D tentatively fits TRBD1 or TRBD2 (5 bases each). V lost 1 base, J lost 2 bases, and 19 bases lay in between. CDR3 length: 17 residues. Germline V gives CDR1 DFQATT, CDR2 SNEGSKA (reference sequence). The CDR3 DNA reads as TGCAGTGCTAGAGGGTCGGGGCTCCCTCTTCTCACAGATACGCAGTATTTT. Translating it yields CSARGSGLPLLTDTQYF.

This clonotype was detected many times. The rearrangement joins TRBV29-1 to TRBJ2-4; either TRBD1 or TRBD2 may fit D (7 bases each). Germline V gene sequence: CDR1 SQVTM, CDR2 ANQGSEA. The CDR3 contains 14 residues. V lost 4 bases to trimming and J lost 4 bases, with 14 bases between them. This CDR3 is CSVVWQGGKNIQYF. Written as DNA, the CDR3 is TGCAGCGTTGTATGGCAGGGGGGGAAAAACATTCAGTACTTC.

This clonotype was counted ten times or more. The chain is built from TRBV10-2 and TRBJ2-3; 10 nucleotides agree with TRBD1. CDR1 and CDR2 (germline): WSHSY, SAAADI. With 4 bases clipped from V and 6 bases from J, the junction kept 7 bases outside the gene matches. The CDR3 is 15 amino acids. This chain's CDR3 is CASSGQGAQGDTQYF. The DNA for the CDR3 is TGCGCCAGCAGTGGACAGGGGGCGCAGGGGGATACGCAGTATTTT.

This clonotype showed up many times. This chain links TRBV7-3 with TRBJ1-2; D gene unclear. With 5 bases removed from V and 1 base from J, the gap between germline ends came to 11 bases. This CDR3 region has 14 residues. Germline V gene sequence: CDR1 SGHTA, CDR2 FQGTGA. The DNA for the CDR3 is TGTGCCAGCAGCCCCGAGGGCGGTAACTATGGCTACACCTTC. This sequence encodes CASSPEGGNYGYTF.

This clonotype showed up many times. DNA for the CDR3: TGCAGTGCTAGTCCCAGGATGATGAATCAGCCCCAGCATTTT. Translation: CSASPRMMNQPQHF. This chain connects TRBV20-1 to TRBJ1-5; unclear D gene. The CDR3 is 14 residues long. Deletions cut 3 bases from V and 4 bases from J, with 13 bases between. Germline V CDR1 and CDR2: DFQATT, SNEGSKA (reference sequence).

There are many counts of this clonotype. The V call is TRBV9, the J call TRBJ2-3; weak D call: TRBD1 (6 bases). The CDR3 has 14 amino acids. V lost 8 bases and J 0 bases, leaving 13 bases between the germline ends. Germline-derived CDR1 and CDR2 are SGDLS and YYNGEE. The CDR3 coding sequence is TGTGCCAGTGATACAGGGCTCAGCACAGATACGCAGTATTTT. Encoded protein: CASDTGLSTDTQYF. Full variable domain (missing parts from reference TRBV9 and TRBJ2-3): DSGVTQTPKHLITATGQRVTLRCSPRSGDLSVYWYQQSLDQGLQFLIQYYNGEERAKGNILERFSAQQFPDLHSELNLSSLELGDSALYFCASDTGLSTDTQYFGPGTRLTVL.

This clonotype was picked up many times. The rearrangement joins TRBV7-2 to TRBJ2-1; possible D gene TRBD1, 5 bases. The CDR3 runs to 16 residues. In germline, CDR1 is SGHTA, CDR2 FQGNSA. V lost 7 bases, J lost 2 bases, and 18 bases lay in between. For the CDR3, the DNA is TGTGCCAGCAAGACGACAGTCCAAGACACCTACAATGAGCAGTTCTTC. It codes for CASKTTVQDTYNEQFF.

This clonotype came up many times. The rearrangement joins TRBV5-1 to TRBJ2-5; D is possibly TRBD2 (6 bases). Deletions cut 1 base from V and 5 bases from J, with 15 bases between. Germline CDR1 SGHRS, CDR2 YFSETQ. CDR3 size: 15 residues. The CDR3 reads CASSLSGGLVETQYF. CDR3 DNA sequence: TGCGCCAGCAGCTTGTCCGGGGGTTTGGTGGAGACCCAGTACTTC.

J is TRBJ1-5 and V is TRBV28; D is unresolved. V lost 10 bases and J 6 bases, leaving 16 bases between the germline ends. CDR3 size: 13 residues. Germline CDR1 and CDR2: MDHEN and SYDVKM. The CDR3 coding sequence is TGTGCCATCCTACCCCGTTCGGGTCAGCCCCAGCATTTT. Its translation is CAILPRSGQPQHF.

The CDR3 sequence: CASSPGTTEANEQFF. CDR3 nucleotides: TGTGCCAGCAGCCCGGGGACTACCGAGGCCAATGAGCAGTTCTTC. The V call is TRBV2, the J call TRBJ2-1; 7 bases agree with TRBD2. Trimming at V came to 6 bases and at J to 6 bases, leaving 11 bases not matched to a gene. The CDR3 has 15 amino acids. Germline CDR1 reads SNHLY; CDR2 reads FYNNEI.

This clonotype was picked up many times. The V gene is TRBV5-1, the J gene TRBJ1-4; TRBD1 matches 8 bases. V shed 4 bases, J shed 3 bases, and the junction held 5 bases outside the gene matches. CDR1 is SGHRS and CDR2 is YFSETQ in the germline V gene. This CDR3 contains 15 residues. DNA for the CDR3: TGCGCCAGCAGCCAACAGGGGGTACCTAATGAAAAACTGTTTTTT. It encodes CASSQQGVPNEKLFF.

This clonotype has ten or more counts. This chain links TRBV6-1 with TRBJ2-2; D gene ambiguous. V was shortened by 6 bases and J by 0 bases, with 14 bases between the two germline ends. There are 16 residues in the CDR3. CDR1 and CDR2 (germline): MNHNS, SASEGT. The CDR3, as DNA: TGTGCCAGCAGACCCCGGGCAGTCGCGAACACCGGGGAGCTGTTTTTT. It specifies CASRPRAVANTGELFF.

This clonotype was seen ten or more times. The gene calls are TRBV24-1 and TRBJ2-2, with 9 positions matching TRBD2. The V segment lost 3 bases and the J segment 3 bases; nucleotides outside the gene matches: 1. Germline loops: CDR1 KGHDR, CDR2 SFDVKD. CDR3 length equals 15 residues. The CDR3 reads CATSDIAGDTGELFF. For the CDR3, the DNA is TGTGCCACCAGTGATATAGCGGGAGACACCGGGGAGCTGTTTTTT.

This clonotype was detected ten times or more. The chain employs TRBV2 and TRBJ2-1, with 10 bases lining up with TRBD1. Germline values: CDR1 SNHLY, CDR2 FYNNEI. V dropped 8 bases and J dropped 6; count of bases not matched to a gene: 10. This CDR3 contains 15 residues. CDR3 loop: CASRSGTGASNEQFF. The CDR3 DNA is TGTGCCAGCCGGAGCGGGACAGGGGCGTCCAATGAGCAGTTCTTC.

This clonotype was observed many times. The rearrangement links TRBV7-8 to TRBJ2-7, with D maybe TRBD1 (6 bases). Germline V CDR1 and CDR2: SGHVS, FQNEAQ. Deletions cut 2 bases from V and 0 bases from J, with 26 bases between. CDR3 length: 20 amino acids. The DNA for the CDR3 is TGTGCCAGCAGCTTACCCTTCGGACAGAAAGAGAATTTGCACTCCTACGAGCAGTACTTC. Translated: CASSLPFGQKENLHSYEQYF.

Comment on this clonotype: A much larger clone sits a single nucleotide away, making a read error possible. The rearrangement links TRBV5-7 to TRBJ1-2; D uncertain. TRBV5-7 has ORF status, its function being uncertain. The CDR3 runs 12 residues. CDR3 sequence reads: CAISPGVPGYTF. The CDR3 coding sequence is TGTGCCATCAGCCCCGGAGTCCCGGGCTACACCTTC.

The table lists this clonotype with many counts. The chain has TRBV2 and TRBJ2-7, with 7 positions matching TRBD2. In germline, CDR1 is SNHLY, CDR2 FYNNEI. CDR3 length: 13 residues. V lost 7 bases, J lost 6 bases, and 9 bases stayed unmatched. Written as DNA, the CDR3 is TGTGCCAGCACCCTATCACGGGAGGCCGAGCAGTACTTC. This sequence encodes CASTLSREAEQYF. Together with reference TRBV2 and TRBJ2-7, the CDR3 gives the full variable domain: EPEVTQTPSHQVTQMGQEVILRCVPISNHLYFYWYRQILGQKVEFLVSFYNNEISEKSEIFDDQFSVERPDGSNFTLKIRSTKLEDSAMYFCASTLSREAEQYFGPGTRLTVT.

This chain joins TRBV28 and TRBJ1-4, with D unresolved. V lost 3 bases and J lost 5, with 16 bases in between. The germline V gene encodes CDR1 MDHEN and CDR2 SYDVKM. This CDR3 contains 16 residues. The CDR3 protein is CASSLRGAGTNEKLFF. CDR3 DNA: TGTGCCAGCAGTTTGCGGGGAGCGGGAACGAATGAAAAACTGTTTTTT.

This clonotype was recorded at least ten times. The V call is TRBV7-8, the J call TRBJ2-3, with 7 bases aligning to TRBD2. This CDR3 is 15 amino acids long. The germline V gene has CDR1 SGHVS and CDR2 FQNEAQ. V lost 1 base to trimming and J lost 3 bases; unmatched junction nucleotides: 4. The CDR3 DNA is TGTGCCAGCAGCTTAGTTGAGGGACTAACAGATACGCAGTATTTT. It yields the protein CASSLVEGLTDTQYF.

J is TRBJ2-5 and V is TRBV2; weak D call: TRBD1 (6 bases). Germline-derived CDR1 and CDR2 are SNHLY and FYNNEI. V dropped 6 bases and J dropped 1 base, with 12 bases sitting between them. CDR3 length: 14 residues. CDR3 coding DNA: TGTGCCAGCAGAGTCGACAGGAGCCAAGAGACCCAGTACTTC. This gives the protein CASRVDRSQETQYF.